The T cell receptor (beta chain) described here comes from a study of T cells after yellow fever vaccination. Across the whole study: Preparation of fractions with low cell numbers was performed using SMART-Seq v4 Ultra Low Input.

5'RACE template switching produced TCR cDNA carrying a universal primer site and UMIs. TCRdb called the 5' RACE reads again in MiXCR, with one record for every CDR3 protein. This table holds roughly 100,000 distinct CDR3 sequences, 8.9% found once. Findings of the study overall: Shared CD4/CD8 clonotypes were a small share, likely from convergent recombination.

The CDR3 has 16 residues. V shed 1 base, J shed 0 bases, and the junction held 4 bases outside the gene matches. Per germline, CDR1 SGDLS and CDR2 YYNGEE. The chain carries TRBV9 and TRBJ1-1, with 9 positions matching TRBD1. The sequences come from CD8+ T cells not binding an NS4B(214-222) dextramer, sorted from PBMCs, collected around 14 days after the first yellow fever vaccination. This receptor was identified in a man aged 18 to 35 who received the YFV17D yellow fever vaccine. The chain's CDR3 is CASSVIGTGMNTEAFF. CDR3 DNA: TGTGCCAGCAGCGTAATCGGGACAGGGATGAACACTGAAGCTTTCTTT. The full variable domain, its missing parts supplied by reference TRBV9 and TRBJ1-1, is DSGVTQTPKHLITATGQRVTLRCSPRSGDLSVYWYQQSLDQGLQFLIQYYNGEERAKGNILERFSAQQFPDLHSELNLSSLELGDSALYFCASSVIGTGMNTEAFFGQGTRLTVV.